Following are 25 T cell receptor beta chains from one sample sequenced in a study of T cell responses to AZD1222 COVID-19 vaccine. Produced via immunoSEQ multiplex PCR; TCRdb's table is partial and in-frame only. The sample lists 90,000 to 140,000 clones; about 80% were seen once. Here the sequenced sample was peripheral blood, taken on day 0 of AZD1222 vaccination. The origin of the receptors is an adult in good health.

The CDR3 sequence is CASSHGQGEGYEQYF. In nucleotides, the CDR3 is TGCGCCAGCAGCCACGGACAGGGAGAAGGCTACGAGCAGTACTTC. The chain carries TRBV4-1 and TRBJ2-7, with 8 positions matching TRBD1. V was clipped by 3 bases and J by 3 bases; unmatched bases: 7. This CDR3 has 15 amino acids. CDR1 and CDR2 from the germline V gene are MGHRA and YSYEKL.

The CDR3 protein is CASSQEAAGVYNEQFF. The CDR3 nucleotides read TGCGCCAGCAGCCAAGAGGCAGCGGGGGTGTACAATGAGCAGTTCTTC. V gene TRBV4-3 combines with J gene TRBJ2-1, with TRBD2 identical over 8 bases. The V segment lost 0 bases and the J segment 4 bases; nucleotides outside the gene matches: 5. The CDR3 consists of 16 residues. Germline V CDR1 and CDR2: LGHNA, YSLEER.

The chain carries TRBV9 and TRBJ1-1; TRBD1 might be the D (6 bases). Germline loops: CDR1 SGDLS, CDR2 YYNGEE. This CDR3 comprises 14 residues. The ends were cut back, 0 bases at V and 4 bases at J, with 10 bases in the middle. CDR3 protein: CASSVDRGRTEAFF. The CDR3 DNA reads TGTGCCAGCAGCGTAGATCGGGGGCGCACTGAAGCTTTCTTT.

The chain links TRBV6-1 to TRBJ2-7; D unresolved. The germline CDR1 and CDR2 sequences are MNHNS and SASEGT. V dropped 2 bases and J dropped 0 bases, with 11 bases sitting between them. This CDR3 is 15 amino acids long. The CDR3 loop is CASSETAFFSYEQYF. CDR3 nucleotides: TGTGCCAGCAGTGAAACAGCCTTTTTCTCCTACGAGCAGTACTTC.

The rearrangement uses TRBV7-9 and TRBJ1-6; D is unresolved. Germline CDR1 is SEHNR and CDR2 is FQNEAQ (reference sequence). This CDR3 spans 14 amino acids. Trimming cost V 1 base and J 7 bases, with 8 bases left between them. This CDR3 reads CASSLEAGNSPLHF. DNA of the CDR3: TGTGCCAGCAGCTTAGAGGCGGGGAATTCACCCCTCCACTTT.

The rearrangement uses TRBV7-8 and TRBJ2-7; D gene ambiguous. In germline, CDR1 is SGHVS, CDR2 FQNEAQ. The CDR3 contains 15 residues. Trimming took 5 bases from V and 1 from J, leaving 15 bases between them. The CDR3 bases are TGTGCCAGCAGCCAGGAGACACATCCATCCTACGAGCAGTACTTC. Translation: CASSQETHPSYEQYF.

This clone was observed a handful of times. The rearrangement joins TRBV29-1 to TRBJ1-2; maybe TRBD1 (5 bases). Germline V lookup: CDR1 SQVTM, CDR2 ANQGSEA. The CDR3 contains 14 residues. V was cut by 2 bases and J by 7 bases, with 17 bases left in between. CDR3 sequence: CSVEKGTPPSGYTF. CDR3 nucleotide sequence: TGCAGCGTTGAAAAGGGGACTCCTCCGTCTGGCTACACCTTC.

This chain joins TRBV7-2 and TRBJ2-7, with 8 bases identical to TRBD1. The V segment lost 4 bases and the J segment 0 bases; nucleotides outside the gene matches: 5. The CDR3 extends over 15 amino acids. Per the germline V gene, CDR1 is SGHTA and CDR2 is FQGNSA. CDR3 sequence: CASSSDRESSYEQYF. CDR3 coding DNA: TGTGCCAGCAGCTCGGACAGGGAGAGCTCCTACGAGCAGTACTTC.

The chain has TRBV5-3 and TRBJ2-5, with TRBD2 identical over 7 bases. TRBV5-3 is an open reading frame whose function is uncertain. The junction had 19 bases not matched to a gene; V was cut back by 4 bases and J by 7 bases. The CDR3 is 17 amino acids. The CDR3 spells CARSPKSRGVNPGTQYF. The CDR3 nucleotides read TGTGCCAGAAGCCCGAAGTCCCGGGGGGTGAACCCGGGGACCCAGTACTTC.

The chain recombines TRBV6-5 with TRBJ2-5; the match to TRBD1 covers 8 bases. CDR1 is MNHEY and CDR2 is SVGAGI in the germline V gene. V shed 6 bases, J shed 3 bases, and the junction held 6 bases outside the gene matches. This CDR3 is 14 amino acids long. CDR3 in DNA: TGTGCCAGCAGAAAGGGACAGGTCAAAGAGACCCAGTACTTC. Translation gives CASRKGQVKETQYF.

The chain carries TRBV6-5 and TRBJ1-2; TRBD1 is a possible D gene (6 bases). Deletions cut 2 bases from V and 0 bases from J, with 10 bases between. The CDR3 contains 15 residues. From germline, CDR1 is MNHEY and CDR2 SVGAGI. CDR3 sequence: CASSYGQPTNYGYTF. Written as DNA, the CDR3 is TGTGCCAGCAGTTACGGACAGCCGACTAACTATGGCTACACCTTC.

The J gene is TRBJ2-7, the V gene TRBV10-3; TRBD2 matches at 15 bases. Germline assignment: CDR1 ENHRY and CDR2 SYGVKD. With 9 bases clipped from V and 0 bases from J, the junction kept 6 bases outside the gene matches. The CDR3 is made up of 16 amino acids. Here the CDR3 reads CAIGLAGGVLSYEQYF. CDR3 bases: TGTGCCATAGGACTAGCGGGGGGGGTTCTCTCCTACGAGCAGTACTTC.

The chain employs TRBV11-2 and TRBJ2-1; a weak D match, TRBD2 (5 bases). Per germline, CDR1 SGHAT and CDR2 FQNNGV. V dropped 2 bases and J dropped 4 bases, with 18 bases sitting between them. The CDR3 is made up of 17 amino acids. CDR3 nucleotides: TGTGCCAGCAGCTTAAAACCGTCCCCGGGGTTTTACAATGAGCAGTTCTTC. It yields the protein CASSLKPSPGFYNEQFF.

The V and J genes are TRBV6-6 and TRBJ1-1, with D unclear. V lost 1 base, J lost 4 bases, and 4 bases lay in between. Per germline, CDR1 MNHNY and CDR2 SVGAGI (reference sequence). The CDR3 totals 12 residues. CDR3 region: CASSYLTTEAFF. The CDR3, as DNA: TGTGCCAGCAGTTACTTGACCACTGAAGCTTTCTTT.

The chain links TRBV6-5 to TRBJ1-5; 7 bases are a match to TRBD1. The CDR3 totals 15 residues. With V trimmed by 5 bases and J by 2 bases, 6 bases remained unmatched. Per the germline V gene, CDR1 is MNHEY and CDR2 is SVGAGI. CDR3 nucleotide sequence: TGTGCCAGCAGTAAGGGGGCTTTGGGCAATCAGCCCCAGCATTTT. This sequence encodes CASSKGALGNQPQHF.

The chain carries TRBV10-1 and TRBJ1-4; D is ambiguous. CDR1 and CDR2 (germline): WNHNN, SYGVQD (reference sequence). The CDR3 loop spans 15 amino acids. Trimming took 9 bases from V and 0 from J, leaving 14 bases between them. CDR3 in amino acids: CARRTDPPTNEKLFF. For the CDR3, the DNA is TGCGCCAGACGGACGGACCCTCCAACTAATGAAAAACTGTTTTTT.

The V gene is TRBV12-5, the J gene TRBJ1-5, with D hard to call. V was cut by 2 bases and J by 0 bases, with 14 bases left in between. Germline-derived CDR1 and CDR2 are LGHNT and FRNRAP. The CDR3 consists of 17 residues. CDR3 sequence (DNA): TGTGCTAGTGGTTTGTTTGGACTGGGGTATAGCAATCAGCCCCAGCATTTT. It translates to CASGLFGLGYSNQPQHF.

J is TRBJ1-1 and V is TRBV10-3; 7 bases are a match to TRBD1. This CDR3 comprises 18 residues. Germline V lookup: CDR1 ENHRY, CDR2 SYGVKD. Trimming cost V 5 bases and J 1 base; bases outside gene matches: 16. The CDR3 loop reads CAISSTGTSPTTNTEAFF. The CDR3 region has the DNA TGTGCCATCAGTTCGACAGGGACCTCCCCCACGACGAACACTGAAGCTTTCTTT.

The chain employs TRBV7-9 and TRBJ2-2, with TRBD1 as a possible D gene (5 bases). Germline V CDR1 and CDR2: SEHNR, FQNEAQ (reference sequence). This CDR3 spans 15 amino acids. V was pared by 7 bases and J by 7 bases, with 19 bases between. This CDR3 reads CASIPRRTRGGELFF. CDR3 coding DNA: TGTGCCAGCATCCCGAGACGGACAAGGGGCGGGGAGCTGTTTTTT.

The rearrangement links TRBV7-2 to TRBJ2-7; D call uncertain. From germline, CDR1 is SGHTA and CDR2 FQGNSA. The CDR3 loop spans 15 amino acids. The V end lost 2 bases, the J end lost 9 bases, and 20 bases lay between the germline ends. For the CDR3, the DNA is TGTGCCAGCAGCTTACGGGCAGCAGGCCCTCCTTGGCAGTACTTC. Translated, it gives CASSLRAAGPPWQYF.

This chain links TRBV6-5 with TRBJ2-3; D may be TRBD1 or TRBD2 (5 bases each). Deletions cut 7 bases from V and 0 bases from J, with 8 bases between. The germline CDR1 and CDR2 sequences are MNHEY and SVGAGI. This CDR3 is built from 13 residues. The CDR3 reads CASTRDSTDTQYF. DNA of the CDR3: TGTGCCAGCACCCGGGACAGCACAGATACGCAGTATTTT.

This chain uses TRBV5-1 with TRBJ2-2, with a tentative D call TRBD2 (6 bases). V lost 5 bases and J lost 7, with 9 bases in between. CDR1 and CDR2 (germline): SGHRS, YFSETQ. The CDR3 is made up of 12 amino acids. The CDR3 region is CASSRRDGELFF. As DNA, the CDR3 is TGCGCCAGCAGTCGGCGGGACGGGGAGCTGTTTTTT.

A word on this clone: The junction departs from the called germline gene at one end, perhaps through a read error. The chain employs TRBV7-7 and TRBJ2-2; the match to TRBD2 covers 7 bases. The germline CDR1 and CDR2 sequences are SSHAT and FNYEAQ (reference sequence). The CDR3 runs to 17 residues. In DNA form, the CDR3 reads TGTGCTAGCAGCCGAAGACTAGCTACGGGCAGGGTCGGGGAGCTGTTTTTT. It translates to CASSRRLATGRVGELFF.

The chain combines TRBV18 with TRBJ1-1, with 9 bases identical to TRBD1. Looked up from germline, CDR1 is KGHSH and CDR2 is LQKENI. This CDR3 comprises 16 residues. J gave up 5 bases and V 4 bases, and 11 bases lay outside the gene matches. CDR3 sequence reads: CASSLVYRGRGTEAFF. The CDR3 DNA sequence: TGTGCCAGCTCACTGGTATACAGGGGGCGGGGGACTGAAGCTTTCTTT.

The CDR3 loop is CASSCSRRAAEETQYF. In DNA, the CDR3 is TGTGCCAGCAGCTGTTCCCGCAGGGCGGCAGAGGAGACCCAGTACTTC. This chain links TRBV21-1 with TRBJ2-5; TRBD1, as called in the table, went unchecked against the DNA. TRBV21-1 is classified as a pseudogene. This CDR3 is 16 amino acids long.